This T cell receptor beta chain originates from a study of blood T cell repertoires in COVID-19 (dated by TCRdb to the early 2020s). The study in broad terms: Samples from collaborators originated in the United States, Italy and Spain and spanned both the acute and convalescent phases of COVID-19. The prospective study material was composed of cDNA or gDNA derived from T cells, B-cell-depleted T cells, or PBMCs. Subjects who had been exposed to COVID-19, were actively infected with it, or had recovered from it provided the deeply sampled blood TCRbeta repertoires that made up the dataset. The repertoires were made available in a free public database intended to serve as a resource for research on the immune response to SARS-CoV-2. Samples came from the ongoing ImmuneRACE study (first 160 participants) plus 1,254 subjects from 6 global collaborators. A de-identified subject ID, COVID-19 status, age in years and sex were almost always included in the sample metadata. Where available, HLA class I and class II types were obtained from metadata supplied by the sample provider rather than from assay-based typing.

The immunoSEQ Assay, a bias-controlled multiplex PCR, was used to amplify TCRbeta CDR3 regions from genomic DNA. The authors' pipeline ran thus. The number of nucleated cells in each sample was estimated from the amplification of reference gene primers within the assay. Sequence reads were collapsed and filtered to measure the absolute abundance of every unique TCRbeta CDR3 rearrangement. For each sample, productive Simpson clonality was calculated by taking the square root of Simpson's diversity index across productive rearrangements. The table was pulled from immuneACCESS by TCRdb, which kept in-frame rearrangements only. Such tables lose some clones; where checked, under half of the loss comes from unresolved V genes, and the rest has no known cause. V, J and clone size are taken as reported in that table, and D and trimming were inferred from the DNA itself. In all, the sample holds approximately 110,000 clones, and roughly 85% of those were seen once. The ten largest make up less than 2.5% of the sample.

The CDR3, from cysteine to phenylalanine, totals 14 residues. Here the CDR3 DNA is all that survives: 42 bases in frame from base 1. The germline V gene yields SGHTA for CDR1 and FQGNSA for CDR2. Deletion took 5 bases off V and 4 bases off J, with a span of 12 bases between the germline ends. Collaborating institutions collected whole blood in K2EDTA tubes following their own protocols. For TCRbeta analysis, collaborators shipped samples as frozen whole blood, isolated PBMCs, or DNA extracted from either of those sample types. On the study overall, not on this receptor specifically: The amount of clinical and demographic metadata varied by source and participant and was provided uncurated.

With respect to this clone: No cognate antigen has been identified for it. No clone much larger than this one lies a single base away; base qualities are absent.

The sequencing input was peripheral blood. The chain links TRBV7-2 with TRBJ1-3, and the D gene may be TRBD1, 5 bases matching. This sequence was found in a human donor in a cohort sampled during active COVID-19. The DNA sequence is TGTGCCAGCAGCCTAGACTGGACAGGAAACACCATATATTTT. Translation gives CASSLDWTGNTIYF. The CDR3, completed at both ends by the reference TRBV7-2 and TRBJ1-3 genes, gives the full variable domain GAGVSQSPSNKVTEKGKDVELRCDPISGHTALYWYRQSLGQGLEFLIYFQGNSAPDKSGLPSDRFSAERTGGSVSTLTIQRTQQEDSAVYLCASSLDWTGNTIYFGEGSWLTVV.